The source of this TCR beta chain is a study of neurological immune-mediated disorders. Each TCR transcript was tagged with a 10-nucleotide random UMI during 5'RACE. TCRdb itself ran the 5' RACE reads through MiXCR, one entry per CDR3 protein. The repertoire includes approximately 59,000 distinct CDR3 sequences, around 5% of them detected once, and 5.6% sits in the top ten. This CDR3 region has 18 residues. V lost 0 bases and J lost 0; bases outside the gene matches: 7. Germline CDR1 is SGDLS and CDR2 is YYNGEE. This clonotype was counted at least ten times. The sample taken for sequencing was PBMCs. This TCR was recovered from a human donor with multiple sclerosis. The donor label of this sample is uncertain. This chain joins TRBV9 and TRBJ2-2, with 8 bases lining up with TRBD2. The CDR3 bases are TGTGCCAGCAGCGTAGCCCCTGGACTAGCTTCGAACACCGGGGAGCTGTTTTTT. Protein: CASSVAPGLASNTGELFF.